The 6 T cell receptor beta chains below all came from one sample that was sequenced in a study of siplizumab effects on memory and regulatory T cells. Clones were sequenced by immunoSEQ multiplex PCR, and TCRdb holds only the in-frame ones, with some missing. The table lists roughly 110,000 clones, 85% to 95% of them singletons. The material sequenced was non-Treg CD4+ T cells sorted from blood. The origin of the receptors is a human donor in good health.

The chain carries TRBV7-3 and TRBJ2-5; TRBD1 agrees at 8 bases. Germline CDR1 reads SGHTA; CDR2 reads FQGTGA. Germline trimming cut 2 bases from V and 5 bases from J; bases unmatched to any gene: 4. The CDR3 spans 14 residues. The CDR3 here is CASSLSGGLETQYF. The DNA for the CDR3 is TGTGCCAGCAGCTTATCAGGGGGCTTGGAGACCCAGTACTTC. The whole variable domain, filled in from reference TRBV7-3 and TRBJ2-5, reads GAGVSQTPSNKVTEKGKYVELRCDPISGHTALYWYRQSLGQGPEFLIYFQGTGAADDSGLPNDRFFAVRPEGSVSTLKIQRTERGDSAVYLCASSLSGGLETQYFGPGTRLLVL.

The chain employs TRBV4-3 and TRBJ1-2; no clear D. CDR3 size: 15 residues. The V end lost 0 bases, the J end lost 7 bases, and 15 bases lay between the germline ends. Germline CDR1 and CDR2: LGHNA and YSLEER. This chain's CDR3 is CASSQESGSIRGYTF. In nucleotides, the CDR3 is TGCGCCAGCAGCCAAGAATCGGGGAGTATCCGTGGCTACACCTTC.

The V and J genes are TRBV10-1 and TRBJ1-6, with D possibly TRBD1 on 6 matching bases. Germline assignment: CDR1 WNHNN and CDR2 SYGVQD (reference sequence). The CDR3 extends over 16 amino acids. Trimming removed 7 bases from V and 0 bases from J, with 13 bases in between. CDR3 in DNA: TGCGCCAGCACGATCGACAGGAGCTCCTATAATTCACCCCTCCACTTT. Its protein is CASTIDRSSYNSPLHF.

The chain couples TRBV20-1 to TRBJ1-1, with D hard to call. The CDR3 is made up of 11 amino acids. CDR1 and CDR2 (germline): DFQATT, SNEGSKA (reference sequence). The germline V and J ends were trimmed by 4 bases and 2 bases, with 5 bases remaining between them. CDR3: CSANQNTEAFF. The DNA of the CDR3 is TGCAGTGCTAACCAAAACACTGAAGCTTTCTTT.

The chain couples TRBV7-3 to TRBJ2-6; TRBD1 might be the D (6 bases). CDR1 is SGHTA, CDR2 FQGTGA, per germline. The ends were cut back, 4 bases at V and 4 bases at J, with 11 bases in the middle. This CDR3 is 15 amino acids long. The CDR3: CASSSTGIGANVLTF. The DNA of the CDR3 is TGTGCCAGCAGCTCTACAGGGATAGGGGCCAACGTCCTGACTTTC.

The chain links TRBV30 to TRBJ2-7, with D possibly TRBD1 on 5 matching bases. CDR1 is GTSNPN, CDR2 SVGIG, per germline (reference sequence). The CDR3 runs to 13 residues. The V end was cut by 0 bases, the J end by 6 bases, with 12 bases between. The CDR3 reads CAWSVWGTGEQYF. The CDR3 DNA reads TGTGCCTGGAGTGTATGGGGCACCGGCGAGCAGTACTTC.